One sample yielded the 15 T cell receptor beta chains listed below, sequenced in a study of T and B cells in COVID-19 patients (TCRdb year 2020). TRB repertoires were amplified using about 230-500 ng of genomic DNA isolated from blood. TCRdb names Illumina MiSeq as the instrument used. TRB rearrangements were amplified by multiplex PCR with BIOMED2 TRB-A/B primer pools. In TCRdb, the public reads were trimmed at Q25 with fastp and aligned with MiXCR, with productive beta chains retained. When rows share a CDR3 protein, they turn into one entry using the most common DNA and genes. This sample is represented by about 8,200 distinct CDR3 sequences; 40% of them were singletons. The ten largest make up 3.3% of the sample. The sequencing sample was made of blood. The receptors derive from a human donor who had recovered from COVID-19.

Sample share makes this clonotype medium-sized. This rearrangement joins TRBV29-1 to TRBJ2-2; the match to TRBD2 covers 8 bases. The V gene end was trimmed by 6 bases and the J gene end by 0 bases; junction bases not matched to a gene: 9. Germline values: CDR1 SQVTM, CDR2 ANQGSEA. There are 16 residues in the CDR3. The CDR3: CSVGLAPGANTGELFF. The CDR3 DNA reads TGCAGCGTCGGACTAGCCCCCGGCGCGAACACCGGGGAGCTGTTTTTT.

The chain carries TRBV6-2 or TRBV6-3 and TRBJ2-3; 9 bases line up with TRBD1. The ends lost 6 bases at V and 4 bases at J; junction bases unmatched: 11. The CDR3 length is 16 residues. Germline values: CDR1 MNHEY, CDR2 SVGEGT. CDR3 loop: CASRTGTGRTADTQYF. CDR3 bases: TGTGCCAGCAGAACTGGGACAGGGAGGACGGCAGATACGCAGTATTTT.

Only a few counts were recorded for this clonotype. The CDR3, as DNA: TGTGCCAGCAGTTACCTGACAGGGGGCGTAGAGACCCAGTACTTC. As protein: CASSYLTGGVETQYF. The rearrangement uses TRBV6-2 or TRBV6-3 and TRBJ2-5; 10 bases fit TRBD1. J lost 4 bases, V lost 2 bases, and 4 bases had no gene match. The germline gives CDR1 MNHEY, CDR2 SVGEGT. The CDR3 has 15 amino acids.

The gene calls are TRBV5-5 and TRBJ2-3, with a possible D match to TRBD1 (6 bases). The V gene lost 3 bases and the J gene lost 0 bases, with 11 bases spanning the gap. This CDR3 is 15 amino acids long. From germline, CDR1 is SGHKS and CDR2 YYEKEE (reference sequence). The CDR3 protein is CASSSQGPSTDTQYF. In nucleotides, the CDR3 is TGTGCCAGCAGCTCCCAGGGGCCCAGCACAGATACGCAGTATTTT.

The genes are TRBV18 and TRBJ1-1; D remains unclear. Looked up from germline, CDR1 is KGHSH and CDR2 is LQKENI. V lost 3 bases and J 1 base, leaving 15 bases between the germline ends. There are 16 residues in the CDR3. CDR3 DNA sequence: TGTGCCAGCTCACCGTCCCGTTTGCCTCGGAACACTGAAGCTTTCTTT. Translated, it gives CASSPSRLPRNTEAFF.

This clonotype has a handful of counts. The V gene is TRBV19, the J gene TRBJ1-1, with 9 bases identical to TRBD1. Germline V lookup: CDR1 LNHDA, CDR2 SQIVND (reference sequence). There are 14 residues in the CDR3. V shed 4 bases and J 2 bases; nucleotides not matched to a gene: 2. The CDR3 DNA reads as TGTGCCAGTAGTACGGGACAGGGTAACACTGAAGCTTTCTTT. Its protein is CASSTGQGNTEAFF.

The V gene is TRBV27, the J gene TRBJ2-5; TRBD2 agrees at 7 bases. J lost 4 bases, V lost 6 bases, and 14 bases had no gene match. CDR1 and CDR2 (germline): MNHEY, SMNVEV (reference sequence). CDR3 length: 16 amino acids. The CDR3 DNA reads TGTGCCAGCAGCCTAAGAATTCTCGGGAGGTCAGAGACCCAGTACTTC. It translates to CASSLRILGRSETQYF.

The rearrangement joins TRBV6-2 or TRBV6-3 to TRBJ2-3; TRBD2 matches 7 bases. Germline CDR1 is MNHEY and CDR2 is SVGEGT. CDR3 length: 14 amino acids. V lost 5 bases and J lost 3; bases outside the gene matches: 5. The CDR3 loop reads CASSRTGGTDTQYF. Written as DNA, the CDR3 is TGTGCCAGCAGTCGAACCGGGGGGACAGATACGCAGTATTTT.

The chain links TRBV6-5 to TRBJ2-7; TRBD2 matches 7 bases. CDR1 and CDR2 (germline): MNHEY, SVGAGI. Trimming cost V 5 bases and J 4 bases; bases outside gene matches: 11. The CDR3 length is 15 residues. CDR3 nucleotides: TGTGCCAGCAGTCACCGCCGGACTAGGGAATACGAGCAGTACTTC. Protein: CASSHRRTREYEQYF.

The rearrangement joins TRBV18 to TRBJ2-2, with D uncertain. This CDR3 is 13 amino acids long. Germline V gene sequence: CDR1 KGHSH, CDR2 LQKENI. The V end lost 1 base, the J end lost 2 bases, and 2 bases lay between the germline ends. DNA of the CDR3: TGTGCCAGCTCACCACTTAACACCGGGGAGCTGTTTTTT. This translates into CASSPLNTGELFF. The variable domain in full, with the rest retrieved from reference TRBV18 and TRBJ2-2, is NAGVMQNPRHLVRRRGQEARLRCSPMKGHSHVYWYRQLPEEGLKFMVYLQKENIIDESGMPKERFSAEFPKEGPSILRIQQVVRGDSAAYFCASSPLNTGELFFGEGSRLTVL.

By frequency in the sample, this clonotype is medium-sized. The CDR3, as DNA: TGCAGCGTTGGTCGGACGGCTGGGGGACTAGCGGGGGTAGGTGAGCAGTTCTTC. It encodes CSVGRTAGGLAGVGEQFF. This chain links TRBV29-1 with TRBJ2-1, with 14 nucleotides matching TRBD2. The CDR3 spans 18 residues. Unmatched junction bases numbered 17, after V lost 4 bases and J lost 9 bases. Germline CDR1 reads SQVTM; CDR2 reads ANQGSEA.

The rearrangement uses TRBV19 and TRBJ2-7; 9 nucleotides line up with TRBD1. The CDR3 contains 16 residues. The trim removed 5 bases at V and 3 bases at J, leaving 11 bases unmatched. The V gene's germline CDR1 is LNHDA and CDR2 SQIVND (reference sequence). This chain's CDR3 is CASSPPGQGIGYEQYF. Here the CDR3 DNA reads TGTGCCAGTAGTCCCCCGGGACAGGGAATCGGCTACGAGCAGTACTTC.

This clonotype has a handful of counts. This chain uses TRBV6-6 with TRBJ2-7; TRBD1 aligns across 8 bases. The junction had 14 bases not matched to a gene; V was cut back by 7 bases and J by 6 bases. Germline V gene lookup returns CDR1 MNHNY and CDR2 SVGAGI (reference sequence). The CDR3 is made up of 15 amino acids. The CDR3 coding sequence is TGTGCCAGCACCGAGGACGGGACAGGCGGTCGCGAGCAGTACTTC. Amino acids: CASTEDGTGGREQYF.

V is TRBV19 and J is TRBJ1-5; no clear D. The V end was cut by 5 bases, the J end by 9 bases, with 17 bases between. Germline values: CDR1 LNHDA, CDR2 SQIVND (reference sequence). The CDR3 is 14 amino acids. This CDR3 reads CASSPQIPSPPQHF. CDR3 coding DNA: TGTGCCAGTAGTCCGCAGATACCATCCCCGCCCCAGCATTTT.

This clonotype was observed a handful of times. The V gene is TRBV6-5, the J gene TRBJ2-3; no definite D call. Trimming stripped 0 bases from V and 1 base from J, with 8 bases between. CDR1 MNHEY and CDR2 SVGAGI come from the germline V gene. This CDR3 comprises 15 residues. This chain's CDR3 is CASSYSHTRTDTQYF. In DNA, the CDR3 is TGTGCCAGCAGTTACTCGCATACGCGCACAGATACGCAGTATTTT.